This T cell receptor (beta chain) was found in a study of blood T cell repertoires in COVID-19. The J segment lost 3 bases and the V segment lost 1 base, leaving 3 bases of the junction unmatched. The CDR3 length is 15 residues. The germline CDR1 and CDR2 sequences are SGHTA and FQGNSA. TCRdb's copy holds only in-frame clones and misses some; the assay was immunoSEQ multiplex PCR. Of 30,000 to 40,000 clones listed, 86% are singletons. The receptor was derived from a woman aged 80 or over with active or convalescent COVID-19. This chain joins TRBV7-2 and TRBJ2-1, with 7 bases lining up with TRBD2. Input material: peripheral blood. The CDR3 spells CASSLVAGNYNEQFF. CDR3 sequence (DNA): TGTGCCAGCAGCTTAGTAGCGGGTAACTACAATGAGCAGTTCTTC.